The TCR beta chain described here comes from a study of blood T cell repertoires in COVID-19. Study context: The study drew acute and convalescent COVID-19 samples from the United States, Italy and Spain. The analysed material was cDNA or gDNA that came from T cells, B-cell-depleted T cells, or PBMCs.

The CDR3 consists of 13 residues. Trimming cost V 2 bases and J 7 bases, with 11 bases left between them. Germline V gene data show CDR1 as MNHEY and CDR2 as SVGAGI. Authors' processing steps: Amplification from reference gene primers served as the basis for estimated nucleated cell counts. TCRdb's copy holds only in-frame clones and misses some; the assay was immunoSEQ multiplex PCR. The D gene and trimming were derived from the DNA, and the V and J assignments and clone size from that table. This sample has tens of thousands of clones, with 75% to 95% found just once. The rearrangement uses TRBV6-5 and TRBJ1-2; D perhaps matches TRBD1 (6 bases). This clonotype originated in an elderly woman with acute or convalescent COVID-19. Sequenced input: peripheral blood. DNA for the CDR3: TGTGCCAGCAGTTACAGGGCAGGGGTTGGCTACACCTTC. The encoded protein is CASSYRAGVGYTF.